The 6 T cell receptor beta chains listed next were all sequenced from one sample in a study of beta chain features in type 1 diabetes (dated by TCRdb to 2017 to 2018). Receptor amplification or capture employed the immunoSEQ multiplex PCR assay. All of the isolated RNA was reverse transcribed with the High Capacity cDNA Reverse Transcription Kit, so expressed TCRB transcripts were sequenced. The immuneACCESS repertoire file appears here via TCRdb, limited to in-frame rearrangements. These files lack a portion of the clones; in checked studies, under half of the deficit traces to unresolved V genes, and the cause of the others is not known. The sample data list hundreds of thousands of clones, and roughly an eighth of these were observed just once. The top ten constitute approximately 0.015% of the sample. The specimen sequenced was naive CD4+ T cells from blood. What the cell subset or site label conveys for this sample: true naive CD4+ T cells. Receptors were obtained from a man between 18 and 29 years old in good health.

This clone was counted only a few times. V usage is TRBV11-1 and J usage is TRBJ2-3, with unresolved D. Trimming shortened V by 4 bases and J by 2 bases, and 19 bases separated the two germline ends. Germline values: CDR1 SGHAT, CDR2 FQDESV (reference sequence). CDR3 length: 17 amino acids. This chain's CDR3 is CASSSTPELILTDTQYF. The CDR3 DNA reads TGTGCCAGCAGCTCCACCCCCGAACTTATCCTCACAGATACGCAGTATTTT.

This chain links TRBV7-8 with TRBJ1-4; D possibly corresponds to TRBD1 (5 bases). Germline CDR1 and CDR2: SGHVS and FQNEAQ. The V end was cut by 8 bases, the J end by 0 bases, with 13 bases between. There are 15 residues in the CDR3. CDR3 protein: CASGSSGATNEKLFF. DNA for the CDR3: TGTGCCAGCGGGTCCTCGGGGGCAACTAATGAAAAACTGTTTTTT.

This clone was picked up a small number of times. The chain couples TRBV7-2 to TRBJ2-2; D perhaps matches TRBD2 (5 bases). The CDR3 length is 15 residues. Trimming cost V 1 base and J 4 bases, with 10 bases left between them. Germline-derived CDR1 and CDR2 are SGHTA and FQGNSA. The CDR3, as DNA: TGTGCCAGCAGCTTAGTCGGGGTCCTCACCGGGGAGCTGTTTTTT. Translation: CASSLVGVLTGELFF.

The chain combines TRBV25-1 with TRBJ1-5, with D perhaps TRBD1 (6 bases). The germline CDR1 and CDR2 sequences are MGHDK and SYGVNS. Deletions cut 1 base from V and 6 bases from J, with 7 bases between. CDR3 size: 13 residues. The CDR3 sequence is CASSESGAQPQHF. The CDR3 DNA reads TGTGCCAGCAGTGAATCAGGGGCTCAGCCCCAGCATTTT. Full variable domain (rest looked up from reference TRBV25-1 and TRBJ1-5): EADIYQTPRYLVIGTGKKITLECSQTMGHDKMYWYQQDPGMELHLIHYSYGVNSTEKGDLSSESTVSRIRTEHFPLTLESARPSHTSQYLCASSESGAQPQHFGDGTRLSIL.

This clone was seen a few times. The V and J genes are TRBV28 and TRBJ2-7; 9 bases agree with TRBD1. The V and J ends lost 7 bases and 3 bases, in that order; junction bases with no gene match: 10. CDR1 and CDR2 from the germline V gene are MDHEN and SYDVKM. The CDR3 is 15 residues long. This CDR3 is CASIYGTGSVYEQYF. CDR3 DNA: TGTGCCAGCATTTACGGGACAGGGTCCGTCTACGAGCAGTACTTC.

This clone was detected only a few times. This chain links TRBV18 with TRBJ1-1; D may be TRBD1 (6 bases). Germline CDR1 is KGHSH and CDR2 is LQKENI. Trimming removed 1 base from V and 6 bases from J, with 12 bases in between. The CDR3 length is 14 residues. CDR3 residues: CASSPRGGRSEAFF. The CDR3 DNA sequence: TGTGCCAGCTCACCACGGGGGGGCCGTTCTGAAGCTTTCTTT.